The rows below give T cell receptor beta chains drawn from one sample of a study of blood T cell repertoires in COVID-19. Clones were sequenced by immunoSEQ multiplex PCR, and TCRdb holds only the in-frame ones, with some missing. The data show over 250,000 clones, roughly 90% seen once. The source material was peripheral blood. The origin of the receptors is a man aged 50 or older with acute or convalescent COVID-19. CDR3s include the opening cysteine and the closing phenylalanine or tryptophan. The D gene is left open where the match is weak. Clone size is given for some rows only: seen once, a few or many times, or a class if the clone is expanded.

V	D	J	size	CDR3	DNA
TRBV24-1	.	TRBJ2-1	.	CATSDPLNNEQFF	TGTGCCACCAGTGATCCCCTAAACAATGAGCAGTTCTTC
TRBV5-4	.	TRBJ1-1	.	CASSPWQGNTEAFF	TGTGCCAGCAGCCCGTGGCAGGGTAACACTGAAGCTTTCTTT
TRBV9	.	TRBJ2-1	.	CASSERDRNGEQFF	TGTGCCAGCAGCGAGCGGGACAGGAACGGTGAGCAGTTCTTC
TRBV7-3	.	TRBJ2-1	.	CASSLIGDNSYNEQFF	TGTGCCAGCAGCTTAATAGGGGACAACTCCTACAATGAGCAGTTCTTC
TRBV5-6	.	TRBJ2-7	.	CASSFRYRDYEQYF	TGTGCCAGCAGCTTTAGGTACAGGGACTACGAGCAGTACTTC
TRBV4-2	TRBD2	TRBJ2-2	.	CASRLAGAADTGELFF	TGTGCCAGCAGGCTAGCGGGGGCGGCGGACACCGGGGAGCTGTTTTTT
TRBV4-2	.	TRBJ1-5	.	CASSQGAPGNQPQHF	TGTGCCAGCAGCCAAGGTGCACCGGGTAATCAGCCCCAGCATTTT
TRBV19	.	TRBJ1-1	.	CASKTVNTEAFF	TGTGCCAGTAAGACAGTGAACACTGAAGCTTTCTTT
TRBV13	.	TRBJ2-2	.	CASSLGGGAGELFF	TGTGCCAGCAGCTTAGGCGGAGGCGCCGGGGAGCTGTTTTTT
TRBV15	.	TRBJ1-3	.	CATSRLSGASGNTIYF	TGTGCCACCAGCAGACTTTCAGGGGCGTCTGGAAACACCATATATTTT
TRBV3-1/TRBV3-2	.	TRBJ1-6	.	CASSQLPGGLKSSPLHF	TGTGCCAGCAGCCAATTGCCGGGAGGGTTAAAAAGTTCACCCCTCCACTTT
TRBV25-1	.	TRBJ1-3	.	CASRSGYSGNTIYF	TGTGCCAGCAGATCAGGGTATTCGGGAAACACCATATATTTT
TRBV2	.	TRBJ1-2	once	CASSDSYNYGYTF	TGTGCCAGCAGCGACAGTTACAACTATGGCTACACCTTC
TRBV6-5	.	TRBJ2-1	once	CAGGASSYNEQFF	TGTGCCGGGGGGGCCAGCTCCTACAATGAGCAGTTCTTC
TRBV4-2	TRBD2	TRBJ2-3	.	CASSQEALAGGSDTQYF	TGTGCCAGCAGCCAAGAGGCGCTAGCGGGGGGTTCCGATACGCAGTATTTT
TRBV6-6	TRBD1	TRBJ1-1	.	CASRPTGQGTEAFF	TGTGCCAGCAGACCTACAGGACAGGGGACTGAAGCTTTCTTT
TRBV7-3	.	TRBJ1-2	.	CASSLSGADGYTF	TGTGCCAGCAGCTTATCAGGGGCGGATGGCTACACCTTC
TRBV4-2	.	TRBJ1-5	few	CASSQEMLGASNQPQHF	TGTGCCAGCAGCCAAGAGATGTTGGGGGCTAGCAATCAGCCCCAGCATTTT
TRBV6-5	.	TRBJ2-7	.	CASSYSPGASYEQYF	TGTGCCAGCAGTTACTCGCCAGGCGCCTCCTACGAGCAGTACTTC
TRBV6-5	TRBD1	TRBJ1-2	.	CASNPGQGSYGYTF	TGTGCCAGCAATCCGGGACAGGGAAGCTATGGCTACACCTTC
TRBV19	TRBD2	TRBJ2-7	.	CASSWLAGALSYEQYF	TGTGCCAGTAGTTGGCTAGCGGGGGCCCTATCCTACGAGCAGTACTTC
TRBV4-2	TRBD1	TRBJ1-1	.	CASSQAGTAKTEAFF	TGTGCCAGCAGCCAAGCCGGGACAGCGAAAACTGAAGCTTTCTTT
TRBV19	.	TRBJ1-6	.	CASRLTYRPYNSPLHF	TGTGCCAGTAGACTTACTTACAGGCCCTATAATTCACCCCTCCACTTT
TRBV18	TRBD2	TRBJ2-1	.	CASSPYRLATNEQFF	TGTGCCAGCTCACCATACCGACTAGCTACAAATGAGCAGTTCTTC
TRBV7-8	.	TRBJ2-3	.	CASSYSGPGDTQYF	TGTGCCAGCAGCTACAGCGGGCCGGGAGATACGCAGTATTTT
TRBV5-1	.	TRBJ2-7	.	CASSLGAREQYF	TGCGCCAGCAGCTTGGGGGCCCGCGAGCAGTACTTC
TRBV27	.	TRBJ2-3	.	CASSLTWGHTDTQYF	TGTGCCAGCAGTTTGACGTGGGGGCACACAGATACGCAGTATTTT
TRBV2	TRBD1	TRBJ1-5	.	CASSLLGLQGDQPQHF	TGTGCCAGCAGTCTCTTGGGGTTACAGGGGGATCAGCCCCAGCATTTT
TRBV7-9	.	TRBJ1-4	.	CASSTGSGEEKLFF	TGTGCCAGCTCAACGGGATCAGGGGAGGAAAAACTGTTTTTT
TRBV7-2	.	TRBJ2-7	.	CASSFQGQGYYEQYF	TGTGCCAGCAGCTTTCAAGGTCAGGGCTATTACGAGCAGTACTTC
TRBV19	.	TRBJ2-6	.	CASSIQGTGANVLTF	TGTGCCAGTAGTATACAGGGAACTGGGGCCAACGTCCTGACTTTC
TRBV18	.	TRBJ1-2	.	CASSPVAGSKSGYTF	TGTGCCAGCTCACCCGTGGCAGGGTCGAAAAGTGGCTACACCTTC
TRBV3-1/TRBV3-2	TRBD2	TRBJ2-1	.	CASSQGTSRSFF	TGTGCCAGCAGCCAGGGGACTAGCCGGTCGTTCTTC